This T cell receptor (beta chain) was identified in a study of blood T cell repertoires in COVID-19. Study at large: From T cells, B-cell-depleted T cells, or PBMCs came the material, which was cDNA or gDNA.

V was pared by 4 bases and J by 6 bases, with 17 bases between. This CDR3 is 14 amino acids long. Germline-derived CDR1 and CDR2 are SGHRS and YFSETQ. Here immunoSEQ multiplex PCR was the method, and the copy in TCRdb shows in-frame clones only, minus some. This table holds approximately 250,000 clones, 70% to 90% found once. This study enrolled people aged about 18 to 90 from about 26 US geographic areas. Clinical history reported by participants formed the basis on which cohorts were assigned. This TCR came from a woman aged 55-70 years in a cohort exposed to, infected with or recovered from COVID-19 (not recorded which). The sample was PBMCs or T cells enriched from blood (not recorded which). This chain uses TRBV5-1 with TRBJ2-7; D may be TRBD1 (6 bases). CDR3 protein: CASSPGPGQREQYF. DNA for the CDR3: TGCGCCAGCAGCCCGGGGCCGGGACAACGCGAGCAGTACTTC.